The source of this T cell receptor beta chain is a study of OX40 agonist ivuxolimab in advanced cancers. Patients were ineligible given autoimmune disease history or systemic immunosuppression. The method was immunoSEQ multiplex PCR; TCRdb's version includes in-frame clones alone and lacks a portion of them. The sample lists about 100,000 clones, roughly 80% occurring once. The source is an adult with an advanced solid tumor such as melanoma, head and neck, liver or kidney cancer. The sequenced sample was CD4+ or CD8+ T cells sorted from blood, obtained in a trial of the OX40 agonist ivuxolimab.

As DNA, the CDR3 is TGTGCCAGCAGTAGCCAGGTTTCGCGGGGGGGGAGCCGTGAGCAGTTCTTC. As protein: CASSSQVSRGGSREQFF. The chain joins TRBV2 to TRBJ2-1; 9 bases fit TRBD2. V lost 5 bases, J lost 9 bases, and 17 bases stayed unmatched. CDR1 and CDR2 (germline): SNHLY, FYNNEI. This CDR3 region has 17 residues.